The next 9 T cell receptor beta chains were all read from a single sample in a study of blood T cell repertoires in COVID-19. TCRdb keeps only in-frame clones here, not all; method: immunoSEQ multiplex PCR. The sample includes more than 95,000 clones, more than 70% of them seen just once. Sequencing used peripheral blood. These TCRs come from a woman in her fifties or sixties with acute or convalescent COVID-19.

The chain joins TRBV10-3 to TRBJ2-7; a weak D match, TRBD1 (6 bases). V was clipped by 10 bases and J by 0 bases, with 19 bases between them. Germline V gives CDR1 ENHRY, CDR2 SYGVKD. This CDR3 has 15 amino acids. The CDR3 here is CATRGLSSSSYEQYF. The DNA for the CDR3 is TGTGCCACCAGGGGCCTTTCCAGTAGCTCCTACGAGCAGTACTTC.

The genes are TRBV18 and TRBJ1-4, with TRBD1 matching 9 bases. With V trimmed by 4 bases and J by 8 bases, 5 bases remained unmatched. Per germline, CDR1 KGHSH and CDR2 LQKENI. The CDR3 contains 14 residues. CDR3 bases: TGTGCCAGCTCACAGGACAGGGGAGGCGAAAAACTGTTTTTT. Its translation is CASSQDRGGEKLFF.

V usage is TRBV4-2 and J usage is TRBJ2-1; 12 bases are a match to TRBD2. CDR3 size: 16 residues. With 2 bases clipped from V and 7 bases from J, the junction kept 6 bases outside the gene matches. Germline V CDR1 and CDR2: LGHNA, YNFKEQ. CDR3 sequence reads: CASSQPLAGGGNEQFF. The CDR3 coding sequence is TGTGCCAGCAGCCAACCACTAGCGGGAGGAGGAAATGAGCAGTTCTTC.

The sample holds a few counts of this clone. V and J are TRBV6-5 and TRBJ1-1; D is ambiguous. This CDR3 has 11 amino acids. V lost 7 bases to trimming and J lost 5 bases, with 8 bases between them. CDR1 is MNHEY, CDR2 SVGAGI, per germline. The CDR3 sequence: CASIPGTEAFF. The CDR3 nucleotides read TGTGCCAGCATCCCAGGAACTGAAGCTTTCTTT.

The chain recombines TRBV5-1 with TRBJ2-1, with 8 bases that match TRBD1. CDR1 is SGHRS and CDR2 is YFSETQ in the germline V gene. The length of the CDR3 is 15 residues. V lost 2 bases, J lost 3 bases, and 4 bases stayed unmatched. CDR3: CASSLAGTGYNEQFF. In nucleotides, the CDR3 is TGCGCCAGCAGCTTAGCCGGGACAGGCTACAATGAGCAGTTCTTC. Complete variable domain (other parts from reference TRBV5-1 and TRBJ2-1): KAGVTQTPRYLIKTRGQQVTLSCSPISGHRSVSWYQQTPGQGLQFLFEYFSETQRNKGNFPGRFSGRQFSNSRSEMNVSTLELGDSALYLCASSLAGTGYNEQFFGPGTRLTVL.

This clone appeared a single time. The V call is TRBV7-3, the J call TRBJ1-1; no clear D gene. Germline values: CDR1 SGHTA, CDR2 FQGTGA. The CDR3 is 15 residues long. V lost 0 bases and J lost 1, with 9 bases in between. The CDR3 DNA reads as TGTGCCAGCAGCTTAACGTCAGGCCGGAACACTGAAGCTTTCTTT. Residues: CASSLTSGRNTEAFF.

The chain uses TRBV12-3 or TRBV12-4 and TRBJ1-1; D not resolved. Trimming left V 3 bases short and J 3 bases short, with 8 bases between. The CDR3 contains 13 residues. CDR3 sequence reads: CASSLSGYTEAFF. CDR3 nucleotide sequence: TGTGCCAGCAGTTTGTCCGGGTACACTGAAGCTTTCTTT.

The V gene is TRBV10-3, the J gene TRBJ1-6; maybe TRBD1 (6 bases). Germline CDR1 and CDR2: ENHRY and SYGVKD. The ends were cut back, 3 bases at V and 8 bases at J, with 14 bases in the middle. The CDR3 length is 15 residues. Written as DNA, the CDR3 is TGTGCCATCAGTGACTACAGGGTTAGGGATTCACCCCTCCACTTT. This codes for CAISDYRVRDSPLHF.

This clone occurred once. The genes are TRBV3-1 (or the pseudogene TRBV3-2) and TRBJ2-7, with TRBD2 matching over 9 bases. CDR1 is LGHDT, CDR2 YNNKEL, per germline (reference sequence). The CDR3 contains 14 residues. Trimming at V came to 3 bases and at J to 2 bases, leaving 2 bases not matched to a gene. CDR3 amino acids: CASSQIAGAYEQYF. In DNA, the CDR3 is TGTGCCAGCAGCCAGATAGCGGGAGCCTACGAGCAGTACTTC.